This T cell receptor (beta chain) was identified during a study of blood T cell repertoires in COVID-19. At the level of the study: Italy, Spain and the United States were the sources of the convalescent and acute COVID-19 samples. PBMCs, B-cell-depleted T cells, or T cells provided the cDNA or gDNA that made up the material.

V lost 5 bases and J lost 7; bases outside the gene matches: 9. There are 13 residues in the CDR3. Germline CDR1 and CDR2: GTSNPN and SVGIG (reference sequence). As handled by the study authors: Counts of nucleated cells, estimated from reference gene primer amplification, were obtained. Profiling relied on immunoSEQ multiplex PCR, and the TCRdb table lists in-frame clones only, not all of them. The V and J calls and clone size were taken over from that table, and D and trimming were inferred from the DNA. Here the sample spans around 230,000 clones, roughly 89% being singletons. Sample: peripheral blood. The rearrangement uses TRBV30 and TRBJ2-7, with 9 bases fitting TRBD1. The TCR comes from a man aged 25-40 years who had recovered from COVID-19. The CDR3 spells CAWDTGGGGEQYF. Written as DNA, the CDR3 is TGTGCCTGGGACACAGGGGGCGGAGGGGAGCAGTACTTC.